These 7 T cell receptor beta chains were all obtained from the same sample, sequenced in a study of response to subunit inactivated influenza vaccine. TCRdb re-analysed the RT-PCR reads in MiXCR, keeping a single row per CDR3 protein. The table shows about 520,000 distinct CDR3 sequences, with approximately 7.2% occurring only once. The material was PBMCs from blood, obtained roughly 24 months after vaccination. These TCRs come from a man in his fifties or sixties who received an inactivated influenza vaccine.

This clonotype has a handful of counts. V and J are TRBV20-1 and TRBJ2-5; no firm D call. This CDR3 has 12 residues. Germline V CDR1 and CDR2: DFQATT, SNEGSKA (reference sequence). V shed 6 bases and J shed 1 base, with 9 bases lying between them. The CDR3 DNA sequence: TGCAGTGCGAAGCCCTCCCAAGAGACCCAGTACTTC. The encoded protein is CSAKPSQETQYF.

This clonotype was seen only a few times. The CDR3 is CSVEERPGSGANVLTF. The CDR3 nucleotides read TGCAGCGTTGAAGAGCGGCCGGGCTCTGGGGCCAACGTCCTGACTTTC. V and J are TRBV29-1 and TRBJ2-6; D remains unclear. The CDR3 loop spans 16 amino acids. Looked up from germline, CDR1 is SQVTM and CDR2 is ANQGSEA. V lost 0 bases and J lost 0, with 9 bases in between.

This clonotype was counted between two and nine times. The gene calls are TRBV7-9 and TRBJ2-1; the D is unclear. V shed 4 bases and J shed 0 bases, with 13 bases lying between them. Germline V gene data show CDR1 as SEHNR and CDR2 as FQNEAQ (reference sequence). The length of the CDR3 is 16 residues. The CDR3 loop is CASSYDLTNSYNEQFF. The CDR3 bases are TGTGCCAGCAGCTATGACTTGACAAACTCCTACAATGAGCAGTTCTTC.

This rearrangement joins TRBV7-6 to TRBJ1-1, with D possibly being TRBD1 (5 bases). V lost 1 base to trimming and J lost 6 bases, with 15 bases between them. CDR1 is SGHVS, CDR2 FNYEAQ, per germline. The length of the CDR3 is 15 residues. The CDR3 sequence is CASSLDGTPGAEAFF. CDR3 in DNA: TGTGCCAGCAGCTTAGATGGGACGCCTGGGGCTGAAGCTTTCTTT.

In its sample, this clonotype was seen many times. The V and J genes are TRBV5-8 and TRBJ2-3; D gene uncertain. The CDR3 is 14 amino acids. Per the germline V gene, CDR1 is SGHTS and CDR2 is YDEGEE. Deletions cut 0 bases from V and 0 bases from J, with 5 bases between. Here the CDR3 DNA reads TGTGCCAGCAGCTTGGACTTTAGCACAGATACGCAGTATTTT. Translated, it gives CASSLDFSTDTQYF.

This clonotype was seen a handful of times. The gene calls are TRBV7-9 and TRBJ2-2, with D perhaps matching TRBD2 (5 bases). Germline V gene sequence: CDR1 SEHNR, CDR2 FQNEAQ (reference sequence). V was shortened by 4 bases and J by 7 bases, with 10 bases between the two germline ends. This CDR3 contains 13 residues. CDR3 DNA: TGTGCCAGCAGCTCGGACTGGGACGGGGAGCTGTTTTTT. It encodes CASSSDWDGELFF.

V is TRBV5-1 and J is TRBJ1-5; TRBD1 agrees at 7 bases. After removal of 7 bases from V and 2 bases from J, the junction contained 6 bases not matched to a gene. From germline, CDR1 is SGHRS and CDR2 YFSETQ. The CDR3 consists of 14 residues. CDR3 in DNA: TGCGCCAGCGGGACCGGGACAGGCAATCAGCCCCAGCATTTT. Translating gives CASGTGTGNQPQHF.